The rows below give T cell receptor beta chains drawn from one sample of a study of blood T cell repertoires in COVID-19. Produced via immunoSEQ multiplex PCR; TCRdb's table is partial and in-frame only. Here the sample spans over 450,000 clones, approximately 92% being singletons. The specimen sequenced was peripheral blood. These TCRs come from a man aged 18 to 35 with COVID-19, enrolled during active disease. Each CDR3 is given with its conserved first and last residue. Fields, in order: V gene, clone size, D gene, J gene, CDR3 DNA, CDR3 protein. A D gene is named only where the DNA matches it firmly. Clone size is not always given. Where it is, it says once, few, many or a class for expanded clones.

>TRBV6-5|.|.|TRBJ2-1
TGTGCCAGCAGTTACCTGACAAACCCCTCCTACAATGAGCAGTTCTTC
CASSYLTNPSYNEQFF
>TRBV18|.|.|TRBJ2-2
TGTGCCAGCTCACCACCGTTAGGCGGAAAGAACACCGGGGAGCTGTTTTTT
CASSPPLGGKNTGELFF
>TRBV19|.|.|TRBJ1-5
TGTGCCAGTAGCCCGGACAGCAACAATCAGCCCCAGCATTTT
CASSPDSNNQPQHF
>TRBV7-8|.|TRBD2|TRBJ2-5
TGTGCCAGCAGACCGGGACTAGCGGGAGCGACGGAGACCCAGTACTTC
CASRPGLAGATETQYF
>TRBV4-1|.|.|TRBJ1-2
TGCGCCAGCAGCCAAGACTACCTCATGCCTAACTATGGCTACACCTTC
CASSQDYLMPNYGYTF
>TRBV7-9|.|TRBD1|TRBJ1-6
TGTGCCAGCAGCAAGGACAGGTCACCCCTCCACTTT
CASSKDRSPLHF
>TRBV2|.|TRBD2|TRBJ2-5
TGTGCCAGCAGTGCCAGGGACTACGGGATGGGGACCCAGTACTTC
CASSARDYGMGTQYF
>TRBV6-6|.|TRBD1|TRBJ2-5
TGTGCCAGCGGATTAACAGGGGGCCAAGAGACCCAGTACTTC
CASGLTGGQETQYF
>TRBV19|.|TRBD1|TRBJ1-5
TGTGCCAGTAGGGGACAGGGGGCGCCGAGTCAGCCCCAGCATTTT
CASRGQGAPSQPQHF
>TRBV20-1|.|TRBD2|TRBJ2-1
TGCAGTGCCGCGTCGGGAGGTGAGCAGTTCTTC
CSAASGGEQFF
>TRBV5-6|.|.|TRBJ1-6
TGTGCCAGCAGCCAGGGGAGTTCACCCCTCCACTTT
CASSQGSSPLHF
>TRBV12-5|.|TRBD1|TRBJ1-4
TGTGCTAGTGGCCCCGAACAGGGGGGAGTTGAAAAACTGTTTTTT
CASGPEQGGVEKLFF
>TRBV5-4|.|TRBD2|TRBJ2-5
TGTGCCAGCAGCCGAAATAGCGGGAGCCGGGAGACCCAGTACTTC
CASSRNSGSRETQYF
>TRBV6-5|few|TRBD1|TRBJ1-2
TGTGCCAGCCTGGGACAGTTCTATGGCTACACCTTC
CASLGQFYGYTF
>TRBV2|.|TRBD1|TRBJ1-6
TGTGCCAGCAATGGAGGGACAGGGGAGAATTCACCCCTCCACTTT
CASNGGTGENSPLHF
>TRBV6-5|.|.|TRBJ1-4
TGTGCCAGCAGTTTGACCGCTTCGCGGGGTGAAAAACTGTTTTTT
CASSLTASRGEKLFF
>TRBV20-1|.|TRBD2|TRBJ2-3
TGCAGTGCTAGACCTAGCGGGGGTTGGTATTTT
CSARPSGGWYF
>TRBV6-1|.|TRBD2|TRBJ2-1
TGTGCCAGCAGTGAAGCGACGGGGGGTGGCAATGAGCAGTTCTTC
CASSEATGGGNEQFF
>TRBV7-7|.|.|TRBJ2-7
TGTGCTAGCAGCGTCGACAGGACCTACGAGCAGTACTTC
CASSVDRTYEQYF
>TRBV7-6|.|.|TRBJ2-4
TGTGCCAGCAGCTTAGCTGCGGGACGGAATTATCCGCTCTCGCTAGCCAAAAACATTCAGTACTTC
CASSLAAGRNYPLSLAKNIQYF
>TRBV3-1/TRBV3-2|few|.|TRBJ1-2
TGTGCCAGCAGCGGTCAGGGGCGAGTCAACTATGGCTACACCTTC
CASSGQGRVNYGYTF
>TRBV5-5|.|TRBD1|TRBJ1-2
TGTGCCAGCAGCGTTCCGGGACAGGGACGTGGCTACACCTTC
CASSVPGQGRGYTF
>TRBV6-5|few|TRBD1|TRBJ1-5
TGTGCCAGCAGCTACAGGGGGCTTAGCAATCAGCCCCAGCATTTT
CASSYRGLSNQPQHF
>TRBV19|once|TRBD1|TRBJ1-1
TGTGCCAGTAGTACCATAGGACAGGGGAACACTGAAGCTTTCTTT
CASSTIGQGNTEAFF
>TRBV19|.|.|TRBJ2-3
TGTGCCAGTAGTATCCCCAGGGGGCGGTCACTAGCGTTTGATACGCAGTATTTT
CASSIPRGRSLAFDTQYF
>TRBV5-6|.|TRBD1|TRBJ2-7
TGTGCCAGCAGCCCCGGACAGGGGCAACCCTACGAGCAGTACTTC
CASSPGQGQPYEQYF
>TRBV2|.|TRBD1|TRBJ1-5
TGTGCCAGCAGTGCCGGCGGGACAGGGACTCAGCCCCAGCATTTT
CASSAGGTGTQPQHF
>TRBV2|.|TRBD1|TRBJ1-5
TGTGCCAGCAGTGAACAGGGGGGCAATCAGCCCCAGCATTTT
CASSEQGGNQPQHF
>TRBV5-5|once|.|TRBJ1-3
TGTGCCAGCAGCTTGGTGGCCGGGAACTCTGGAAACACCATATATTTT
CASSLVAGNSGNTIYF
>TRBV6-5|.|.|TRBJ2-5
TGTGCCAGCAGGGGGCCCCAAGAGACCCAGTACTTC
CASRGPQETQYF
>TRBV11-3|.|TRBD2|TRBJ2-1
TGTGCCAGCAGCTTAGTGTCCTGGGCTAGCGGGAGGGCCAATATAAATGAGCAGTTCTTC
CASSLVSWASGRANINEQFF
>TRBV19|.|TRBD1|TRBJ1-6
TGTGCCAGTAGTGGGACAGGGGATAGTGGACCCCTCCACTTT
CASSGTGDSGPLHF
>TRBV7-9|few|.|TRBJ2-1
TGTGCCAGCAGCGTTAGGGGCGGTTCCTACAATGAGCAGTTCTTC
CASSVRGGSYNEQFF
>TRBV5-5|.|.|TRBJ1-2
TGTGCCAGCAGCGCCGGACACCAAATTAACTATGGCTACACCTTC
CASSAGHQINYGYTF
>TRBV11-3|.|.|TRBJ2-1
TGTGCCAGCAGCTTTAACAGGTACTCCAATGAGCAGTTCTTC
CASSFNRYSNEQFF
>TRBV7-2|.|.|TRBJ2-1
TGTGCCAGCAGCTTAGGGCAAAACAATGAGCAGTTCTTC
CASSLGQNNEQFF
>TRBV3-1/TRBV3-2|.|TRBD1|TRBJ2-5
TGTGCCAGCAGCTCCGGAAGGGGGCTAGCGACCCAGTACTTC
CASSSGRGLATQYF
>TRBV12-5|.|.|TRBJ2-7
TGTGCTAGTGGTTTGCCCCGGCGCCAGGGCTCCTACGAGCAGTACTTC
CASGLPRRQGSYEQYF
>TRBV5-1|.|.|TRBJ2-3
TGCGCCAGCAGCCCGGGACTTGTGGGAGGTACGCAGTATTTT
CASSPGLVGGTQYF
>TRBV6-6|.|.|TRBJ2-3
TGTGCCAGCAGTTACGGGTCGACAGCCAGCACAGATACGCAGTATTTT
CASSYGSTASTDTQYF
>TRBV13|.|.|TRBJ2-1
TGTGCCAGCAGCTTAGTCCCGAATGAGCAGTTCTTC
CASSLVPNEQFF
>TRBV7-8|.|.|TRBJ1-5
TGTGCCAGCAGCTTAGCGGGCAACAATCAGCCCCAGCATTTT
CASSLAGNNQPQHF
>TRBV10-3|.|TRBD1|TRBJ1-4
TGTGCCATCAGTCCCGGGACAGGGAACCGTAATGAAAAACTGTTTTTT
CAISPGTGNRNEKLFF
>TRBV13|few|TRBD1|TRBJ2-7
TGTGCCAGCAGCCCCAGGGGGCACGGACGAACCTACGAGCAGTACTTC
CASSPRGHGRTYEQYF
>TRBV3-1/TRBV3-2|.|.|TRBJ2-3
TGTGCCAGCACCGACGAGGGGGCAGATACGCAGTATTTT
CASTDEGADTQYF